This T cell receptor beta chain is from a study of shared clonotypes between healthy human individuals. Assay execution proceeded at the deep level. The protocol was immunoSEQ multiplex PCR, while the TCRdb copy is restricted to in-frame clones and leaves out a portion. The table has roughly 2 million clones, 85% to 95% seen once. Study-wide points: When compared with the clonotypes that were shared by all four sorted-subset donors, the non-shared clonotypes turned out to have lower generation probabilities. There were few donors, and this limited the genetic and exposure-history diversity represented.

For this clone: Its antigen is unidentified.

The CDR3 is 14 amino acids. Germline V gene data show CDR1 as MNHEY and CDR2 as SVGAGI. V was cut by 5 bases and J by 6 bases, with 16 bases left in between. The sequence was collected from a young man in good health. This chain connects TRBV6-5 to TRBJ1-2, with D perhaps TRBD1 (5 bases). Sequencing was carried out using naive CD4+ T cells sorted from blood. Subset noted: CD45RA+ positively selected. The CDR3 region is CASSRTGTSDGYTF. CDR3 DNA sequence: TGTGCCAGCAGTCGTACCGGGACCTCGGATGGCTACACCTTC.